The 9 T cell receptor beta chains given below trace back to one sample, sequenced in a study of regulatory T cells in long-lasting Graves disease (dated by TCRdb to the early 2020s). Receptor amplification or capture employed multiplex PCR. The sequencer listed for this sample is Illumina HiSeq 4000. TCR beta libraries were built with iRepertoire HTBI primers and Arm-PCR amplification of CDR3 regions. TCRdb reprocessing: public reads trimmed at Q25 with fastp, clones called with MiXCR, in-frame beta chains kept. Records with the same CDR3 protein are collapsed into one entry carrying the most frequent genes and DNA. In all, the sample holds hundreds of thousands of distinct CDR3 sequences, and about 14% of those were seen once. The ten largest make up roughly a tenth of the sample. Reading the label with the study, this specimen's time point is: newly diagnosed GD, antithyroid drugs for less than 3 months. For both TCR sequencing and RNA sequencing, RNA was extracted from PBMCs using TRIzol.

The same sample was also studied in work on T cells in Graves' hyperthyroidism and ophthalmopathy.

The specimen comprised peripheral blood mononuclear cells (PBMCs), sampled at new diagnosis, from a patient treated with antithyroid drugs. These receptors all come from a man aged 30 to 39 with Graves disease. Donor details come from another sample of the same person, matched by shared clones.

This clonotype has a count of ten or more. This chain uses TRBV20-1 with TRBJ2-3, with D perhaps TRBD1 or TRBD2 (5 bases each). CDR1 and CDR2 from the germline V gene are DFQATT and SNEGSKA (reference sequence). The V and J ends lost 5 bases and 2 bases respectively, with 14 bases between them. CDR3 length equals 14 residues. CDR3 in DNA: TGCAGTGCTGGGGGACCGGTCACCACAGATACGCAGTATTTT. It codes for CSAGGPVTTDTQYF.

This clonotype has ten or more counts. The chain links TRBV12-3 or TRBV12-4 to TRBJ2-1; TRBD2 matches 11 bases. Losses at the gene ends were 2 bases for V and 3 bases for J; bases not matched to a gene: 3. The CDR3 consists of 16 residues. The CDR3 DNA reads as TGTGCCAGCAGTTTATCGACTAGCGGGATCTACAATGAGCAGTTCTTC. Its translation: CASSLSTSGIYNEQFF.

The chain is built from TRBV13 and TRBJ2-2, with TRBD2 matching over 11 bases. This CDR3 spans 16 amino acids. V was clipped by 5 bases and J by 4 bases; unmatched bases: 6. Per germline, CDR1 PRHDT and CDR2 FYEKMQ (reference sequence). CDR3 protein: CASSQGLAGGTGELFF. The CDR3 DNA reads TGTGCCAGCAGCCAGGGGCTAGCGGGAGGCACCGGGGAGCTGTTTTTT.

Many counts were recorded for this clonotype. The chain links TRBV12-3 or TRBV12-4 to TRBJ2-7; D is perhaps TRBD1 (6 bases). CDR3 length equals 14 residues. V was clipped by 2 bases and J by 4 bases, with 12 bases between them. CDR3 in DNA: TGTGCCAGCAGTTTAAGGCAGGGGAAATACGAGCAGTACTTC. It codes for CASSLRQGKYEQYF.

The rearrangement joins TRBV7-2 to TRBJ2-7; the D gene is possibly TRBD2 (6 bases). CDR3 size: 15 residues. Trimming shortened V by 0 bases and J by 4 bases, and 13 bases separated the two germline ends. Germline assignment: CDR1 SGHTA and CDR2 FQGNSA. CDR3 sequence reads: CASSLAPSAYYEQYF. The CDR3 nucleotides read TGTGCCAGCAGCTTAGCGCCTAGCGCCTATTACGAGCAGTACTTC.

This clonotype was detected many times. The CDR3 DNA reads TGTGCCAGCTCACCGGGACGGATAGATGGGCATCAGCCCCAGCATTTT. This codes for CASSPGRIDGHQPQHF. This chain connects TRBV18 to TRBJ1-5; D is perhaps TRBD1 (5 bases). V gave up 3 bases and J gave up 5 bases, with 17 bases separating them. CDR3 size: 16 residues. The germline V gene encodes CDR1 KGHSH and CDR2 LQKENI. Full variable domain (outside the CDR3, taken from reference TRBV18 and TRBJ1-5): NAGVMQNPRHLVRRRGQEARLRCSPMKGHSHVYWYRQLPEEGLKFMVYLQKENIIDESGMPKERFSAEFPKEGPSILRIQQVVRGDSAAYFCASSPGRIDGHQPQHFGDGTRLSIL.

The V and J genes are TRBV30 and TRBJ1-6; D call uncertain. V lost 3 bases to trimming and J lost 6 bases, with 12 bases between them. The CDR3 has 14 residues. Germline CDR1 and CDR2: GTSNPN and SVGIG (reference sequence). The CDR3 nucleotides are TGTGCCTGGAGCAAAGGAACAGCTAATTCACCCCTCCACTTT. This gives the protein CAWSKGTANSPLHF.

This clonotype occurred many times. The rearrangement joins TRBV11-2 to TRBJ1-2, with D hard to call. V lost 0 bases and J lost 8, with 16 bases in between. The CDR3 spans 15 residues. The germline CDR1 and CDR2 sequences are SGHAT and FQNNGV. The DNA for the CDR3 is TGTGCCAGCAGCTTAGATCCCGGTACAGCCGGAGGCTACACCTTC. Amino acids: CASSLDPGTAGGYTF.

The chain links TRBV10-2 to TRBJ1-2, with D unclear. The CDR3 covers 13 residues. Trimming took off 0 bases at V and 4 bases at J, with 6 bases between the two ends. CDR1 is WSHSY, CDR2 SAAADI, per germline. The chain's CDR3 is CASSESAAYGYTF. CDR3 bases: TGCGCCAGCAGTGAGTCGGCAGCCTATGGCTACACCTTC.